This T cell receptor (beta chain) stems from a study of molecular identifiers for immune sequencing clone quantification. The naive CD8 libraries originated from between 20,000 and 1,000,000 sorted cells and drew on 10%, 30% or 50% RNA. CD8+CD4-CCR7+CD45RA+ cells were sorted as naive CD8 T cells. Previously described methods and listed TCR primers produced bulk TCR libraries. MiXCR was run by TCRdb on the PCR reads, yielding one entry per CDR3 protein. The table lists around 470,000 distinct CDR3 sequences, about a fifth of them singletons. This clonotype was picked up many times. Looked up from germline, CDR1 is SGHDN and CDR2 is FVKESK. Germline trimming cut 3 bases from V and 2 bases from J; bases unmatched to any gene: 4. The CDR3 has 15 residues.

This clonotype was sampled from a human donor in good health. Some libraries in this study had Jurkat cell RNA spiked in. The sequenced sample was naive CD8+ T cells from blood, with Jurkat cell RNA spiked in. Subset: FACS-sorted CD8+CD4-CCR7+CD45RA+ naive T cells. The chain employs TRBV14 and TRBJ2-3, with 8 bases lining up with TRBD2. The DNA for the CDR3 is TGTGCCAGCAGCCACGGTAGCGGGACCACAGATACGCAGTATTTT. Translating it yields CASSHGSGTTDTQYF.